What follows are 9 T cell receptor beta chains derived from one specimen sequenced in a study of OX40 agonist ivuxolimab in advanced cancers. The protocol was immunoSEQ multiplex PCR, while the TCRdb copy is restricted to in-frame clones and leaves out a portion. The sample holds tens of thousands of clones, roughly 91% seen once. Sequencing used CD4+ or CD8+ T cells sorted from blood, obtained in a trial of the OX40 agonist ivuxolimab. These receptors were taken from an adult with an advanced solid tumor such as melanoma, head and neck, liver or kidney cancer.

This chain joins TRBV19 and TRBJ2-1; D gene ambiguous. V shed 7 bases and J shed 0 bases, with 13 bases lying between them. This CDR3 is built from 15 residues. Per germline, CDR1 LNHDA and CDR2 SQIVND (reference sequence). The CDR3 reads CASTFRASSYNEQFF. The CDR3 DNA follows: TGTGCCAGTACGTTTCGCGCGAGCTCCTACAATGAGCAGTTCTTC.

In nucleotides, the CDR3 is TGCGCCAGCAGCTTGAGGACAGGGGGTACGGAGCAGTACTTC. Protein: CASSLRTGGTEQYF. The V call is TRBV5-1, the J call TRBJ2-7; 10 bases line up with TRBD1. Looked up from germline, CDR1 is SGHRS and CDR2 is YFSETQ. V dropped 1 base and J dropped 7; count of bases not matched to a gene: 5. The CDR3 contains 14 residues.

This clone was detected only once. The chain has TRBV5-4 and TRBJ2-2; D could derive from TRBD1 or TRBD2 (5 bases each). Trimming took off 4 bases at V and 0 bases at J, with 16 bases between the two ends. The CDR3 has 17 amino acids. The germline gives CDR1 SGHNT, CDR2 YYREEE (reference sequence). CDR3 DNA sequence: TGTGCCAGCAGCGAGGGACGGCTGAATTCGAACACCGGGGAGCTGTTTTTT. It specifies CASSEGRLNSNTGELFF.

The V call is TRBV2, the J call TRBJ1-2; the D is unclear. Trimming cost V 8 bases and J 12 bases, with 16 bases left between them. From germline, CDR1 is SNHLY and CDR2 FYNNEI. The CDR3 consists of 11 residues. The CDR3 bases are TGTGCCAGCTCTTTTGGGGAGGGAGACACCTTC. Residues: CASSFGEGDTF.

The genes are TRBV7-9 and TRBJ2-1, with D perhaps TRBD2 (6 bases). V lost 4 bases and J lost 8, with 30 bases in between. The CDR3 sequence is 19 residues long. Germline V gene lookup returns CDR1 SEHNR and CDR2 FQNEAQ (reference sequence). CDR3 in amino acids: CASSSTTATGRGGEYEQFF. The CDR3 DNA sequence: TGTGCCAGCAGCTCAACCACCGCAACCGGGAGAGGAGGGGAGTATGAGCAGTTCTTC.

The rearrangement links TRBV7-9 to TRBJ2-1, with TRBD2 identical over 11 bases. Losses at the gene ends were 3 bases for V and 6 bases for J; bases not matched to a gene: 7. CDR3 length equals 16 residues. The V gene's germline CDR1 is SEHNR and CDR2 FQNEAQ (reference sequence). CDR3 residues: CASSFRTSGLLNEQFF. The CDR3 bases are TGTGCCAGCAGCTTCCGGACTAGCGGGTTGCTCAATGAGCAGTTCTTC.

The chain employs TRBV5-1 and TRBJ1-1, with D hard to call. This CDR3 spans 14 amino acids. Germline values: CDR1 SGHRS, CDR2 YFSETQ. V was trimmed by 1 base and J by 1 base, leaving 8 bases between them. The DNA of the CDR3 is TGCGCCAGCAGCTTGAGGTTGGAGAACACTGAAGCTTTCTTT. Residues: CASSLRLENTEAFF.

J is TRBJ1-1 and V is TRBV18, with no clear D. CDR3 length: 13 amino acids. Germline V lookup: CDR1 KGHSH, CDR2 LQKENI. V lost 1 base to trimming and J lost 5 bases, with 8 bases between them. The CDR3 protein is CASSPLGWTEAFF. For the CDR3, the DNA is TGTGCCAGCTCACCACTCGGGTGGACTGAAGCTTTCTTT.

J is TRBJ2-1 and V is TRBV7-9, with 12 positions matching TRBD2. The germline gives CDR1 SEHNR, CDR2 FQNEAQ (reference sequence). V shed 0 bases, J shed 3 bases, and the junction held 3 bases outside the gene matches. This CDR3 comprises 17 residues. CDR3 protein: CASSLARTSGNYNEQFF. The CDR3 bases are TGTGCCAGCAGCTTAGCTCGGACTAGCGGGAACTACAATGAGCAGTTCTTC.